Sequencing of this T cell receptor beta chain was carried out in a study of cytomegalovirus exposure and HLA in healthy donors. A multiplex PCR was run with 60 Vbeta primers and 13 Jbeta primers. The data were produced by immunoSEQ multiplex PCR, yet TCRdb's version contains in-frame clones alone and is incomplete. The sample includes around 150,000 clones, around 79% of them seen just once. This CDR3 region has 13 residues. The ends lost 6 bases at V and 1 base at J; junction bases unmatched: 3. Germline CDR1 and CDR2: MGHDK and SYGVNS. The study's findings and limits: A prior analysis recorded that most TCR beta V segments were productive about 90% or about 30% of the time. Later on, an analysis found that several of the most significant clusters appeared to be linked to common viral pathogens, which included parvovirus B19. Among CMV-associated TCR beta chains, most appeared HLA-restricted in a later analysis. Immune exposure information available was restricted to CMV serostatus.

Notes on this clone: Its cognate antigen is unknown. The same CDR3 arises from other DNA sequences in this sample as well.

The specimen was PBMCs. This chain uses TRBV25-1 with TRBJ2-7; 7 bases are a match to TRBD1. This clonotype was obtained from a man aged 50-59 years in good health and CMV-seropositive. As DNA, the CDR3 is TGTGCCAGCAGAGGGACAGCTTCCTACGAGCAGTACTTC. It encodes CASRGTASYEQYF.